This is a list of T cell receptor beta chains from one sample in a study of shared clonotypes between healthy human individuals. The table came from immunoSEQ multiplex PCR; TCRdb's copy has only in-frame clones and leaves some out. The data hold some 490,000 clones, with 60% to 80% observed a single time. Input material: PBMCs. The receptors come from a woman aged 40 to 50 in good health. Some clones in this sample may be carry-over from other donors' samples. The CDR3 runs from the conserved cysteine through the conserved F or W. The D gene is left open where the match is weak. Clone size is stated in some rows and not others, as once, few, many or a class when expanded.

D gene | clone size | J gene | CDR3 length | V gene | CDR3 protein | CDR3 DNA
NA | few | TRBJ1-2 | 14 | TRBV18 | CASSPQGQGDGYTF | TGTGCCAGCTCACCACAGGGGCAAGGGGATGGCTACACCTTC
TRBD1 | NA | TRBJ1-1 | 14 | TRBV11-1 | CASSPTGHDTEAFF | TGTGCCAGCAGCCCGACAGGGCACGACACTGAAGCTTTCTTT
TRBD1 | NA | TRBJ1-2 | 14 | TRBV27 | CASSPRQGTYGYTF | TGTGCCAGCAGTCCCAGACAGGGGACTTATGGCTACACCTTC
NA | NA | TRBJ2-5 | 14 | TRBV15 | CATSRVGRVETQYF | TGTGCCACCAGCAGAGTAGGGCGGGTGGAGACCCAGTACTTC
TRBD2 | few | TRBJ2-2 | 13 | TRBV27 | CASSLSGAGELFF | TGTGCCAGCAGTTTAAGCGGGGCCGGGGAGCTGTTTTTT
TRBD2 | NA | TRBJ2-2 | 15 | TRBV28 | CASRAGLADTGELFF | TGTGCCAGCAGGGCGGGACTAGCGGACACCGGGGAGCTGTTTTTT
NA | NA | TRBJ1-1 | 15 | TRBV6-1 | CASSERWGRSTEAFF | TGTGCCAGCAGTGAACGCTGGGGGCGGAGTACTGAAGCTTTCTTT
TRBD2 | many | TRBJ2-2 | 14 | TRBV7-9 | CASSSGLAAGELFF | TGTGCCAGCAGCTCGGGACTAGCGGCCGGGGAGCTGTTTTTT
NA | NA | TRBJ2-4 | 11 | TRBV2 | CASNSKNIQYF | TGTGCCAGCAACAGCAAAAACATTCAGTACTTC
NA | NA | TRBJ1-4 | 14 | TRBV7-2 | CASTSNRKNEKLFF | TGTGCCAGCACCTCCAACCGGAAAAATGAAAAACTGTTTTTT
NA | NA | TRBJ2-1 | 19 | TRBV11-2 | CASSPRLKGLVVTYNEQFF | TGTGCCAGCAGCCCCCGCCTCAAGGGGTTAGTGGTTACCTACAATGAGCAGTTCTTC
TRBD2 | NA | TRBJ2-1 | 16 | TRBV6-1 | CASSEGWTSAGDEQFF | TGTGCCAGCAGTGAAGGTTGGACTAGCGCAGGGGATGAGCAGTTCTTC
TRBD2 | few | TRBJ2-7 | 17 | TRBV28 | CASSLGGASGKMSEQYF | TGTGCCAGCAGTTTGGGGGGGGCTAGCGGGAAAATGAGCGAGCAGTACTTC
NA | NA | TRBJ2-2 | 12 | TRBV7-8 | CASSHDVGVLFF | TGTGCCAGCAGCCATGACGTAGGCGTGCTGTTTTTT
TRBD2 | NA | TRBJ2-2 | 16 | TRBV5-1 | CASNKPVDSGTGELFF | TGCGCCAGCAACAAACCCGTTGATAGCGGGACCGGGGAGCTGTTTTTT
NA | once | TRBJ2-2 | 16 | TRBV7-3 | CASSLIGGDRTGELFF | TGTGCCAGCAGCTTAATCGGCGGGGATCGCACCGGGGAGCTGTTTTTT
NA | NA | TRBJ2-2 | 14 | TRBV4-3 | CASSQVGDTGELFF | TGCGCCAGCAGCCAAGTGGGGGACACCGGGGAGCTGTTTTTT
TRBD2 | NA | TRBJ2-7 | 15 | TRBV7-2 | CASSSTSGRSYEQYF | TGTGCCAGCAGCTCCACTAGCGGGAGGTCCTACGAGCAGTACTTC
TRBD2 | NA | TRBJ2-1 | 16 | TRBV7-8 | CASSPRRSGSWNEQFF | TGTGCCAGCAGCCCTCGTCGTAGCGGGAGTTGGAATGAGCAGTTCTTC
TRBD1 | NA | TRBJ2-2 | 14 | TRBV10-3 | CAIRGTENTGELFF | TGTGCCATCAGGGGGACAGAAAACACCGGGGAGCTGTTTTTT
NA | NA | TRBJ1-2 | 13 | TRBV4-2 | CASNRDKNYGYTF | TGTGCCAGCAACCGAGACAAGAACTATGGCTACACCTTC
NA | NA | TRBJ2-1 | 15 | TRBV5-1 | CASSLALSVNNEQFF | TGCGCCAGCAGCTTGGCCCTTAGCGTGAACAATGAGCAGTTCTTC
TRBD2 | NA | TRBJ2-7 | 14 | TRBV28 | CASSKPAGGRSPYF | TGTGCCAGCAGTAAACCAGCGGGAGGTCGGAGCCCGTACTTC
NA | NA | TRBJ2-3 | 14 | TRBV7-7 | CASSLTQYTDTQYF | TGTGCCAGCAGCTTAACTCAGTACACAGATACGCAGTATTTT
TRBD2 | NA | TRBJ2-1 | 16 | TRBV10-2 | CASRSRTSGIYNEQFF | TGCGCCAGCAGATCACGGACTAGCGGAATATACAATGAGCAGTTCTTC
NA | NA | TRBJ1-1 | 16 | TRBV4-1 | CASSQKLAGPNTEAFF | TGCGCCAGCAGCCAAAAATTGGCGGGGCCCAACACTGAAGCTTTCTTT
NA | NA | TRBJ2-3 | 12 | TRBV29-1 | CSVEGDTDTQYF | TGCAGCGTTGAGGGCGACACAGATACGCAGTATTTT
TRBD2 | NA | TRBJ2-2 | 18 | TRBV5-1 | CASSLNSLAADDTGELFF | TGCGCCAGCAGCTTGAATTCTCTAGCGGCCGATGACACCGGGGAGCTGTTTTTT
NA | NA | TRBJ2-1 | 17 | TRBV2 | CASSTGGGAKEGNEQFF | TGTGCCAGCAGTACCGGTGGGGGGGCTAAGGAGGGCAATGAGCAGTTCTTC
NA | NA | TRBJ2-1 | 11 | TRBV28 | CASSFGLEQFF | TGTGCCAGCAGTTTCGGATTGGAGCAGTTCTTC
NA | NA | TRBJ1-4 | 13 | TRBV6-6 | CASSLGSREKLFF | TGTGCCAGCAGCCTAGGTAGCAGAGAAAAACTGTTTTTT
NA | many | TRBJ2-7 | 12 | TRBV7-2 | CASSQDSYEQYF | TGTGCCAGCAGCCAGGACAGCTACGAGCAGTACTTC
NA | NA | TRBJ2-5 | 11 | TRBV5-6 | CASSLTKTQYF | TGTGCCAGCAGCTTGACGAAGACCCAGTACTTC
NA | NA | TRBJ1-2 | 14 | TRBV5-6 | CASSLEGRYYGYTF | TGTGCCAGCAGCTTGGAGGGGCGATACTATGGCTACACCTTC
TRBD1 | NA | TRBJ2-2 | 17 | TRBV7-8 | CASSRTGGTYTTGELFF | TGTGCCAGCAGCAGGACAGGGGGTACATACACCACCGGGGAGCTGTTTTTT
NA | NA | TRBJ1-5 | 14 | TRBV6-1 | CASSERGYNQPQHF | TGTGCCAGCAGTGAAAGGGGCTACAATCAGCCCCAGCATTTT
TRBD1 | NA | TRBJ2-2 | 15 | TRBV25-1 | CASRPITGGPGELFF | TGTGCCAGCAGACCCATAACAGGGGGGCCCGGGGAGCTGTTTTTT
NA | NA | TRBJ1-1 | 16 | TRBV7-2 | CASSLARIATENVAFF | TGTGCCAGCAGCTTAGCGCGAATAGCCACCGAGAACGTAGCTTTCTTT
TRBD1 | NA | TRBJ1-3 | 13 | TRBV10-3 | CAVRQGDGNTIYF | TGTGCCGTCAGGCAGGGGGATGGAAACACCATATATTTT
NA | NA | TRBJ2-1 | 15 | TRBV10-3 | CAIRETGLRYNEQFF | TGTGCCATCAGGGAAACGGGGTTGAGGTACAATGAGCAGTTCTTC
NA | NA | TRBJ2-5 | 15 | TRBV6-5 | CASSYSPNLQETQYF | TGTGCCAGCAGTTACTCGCCGAACCTCCAAGAGACCCAGTACTTC
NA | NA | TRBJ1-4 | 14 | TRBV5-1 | CASSSQGSLEKLFF | TGCGCCAGCAGCTCTCAGGGCTCCCTGGAAAAACTGTTTTTT
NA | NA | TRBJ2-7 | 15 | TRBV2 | CASSRGLMASYEQYF | TGTGCCAGCAGCCGAGGACTAATGGCCTCCTACGAGCAGTACTTC
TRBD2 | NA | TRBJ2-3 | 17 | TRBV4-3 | CASYLKEKRDRTDTQYF | TGCGCCAGCTACCTTAAAGAGAAGCGGGATCGCACAGATACGCAGTATTTT
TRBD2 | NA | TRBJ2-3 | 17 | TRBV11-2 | CASSLSLAGGSYDTQYF | TGTGCCAGCAGCTTATCTCTAGCGGGAGGGAGCTATGATACGCAGTATTTT
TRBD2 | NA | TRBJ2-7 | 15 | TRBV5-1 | CASSTGTSGSYEQYF | TGCGCCAGCAGCACCGGGACTAGCGGATCCTACGAGCAGTACTTC
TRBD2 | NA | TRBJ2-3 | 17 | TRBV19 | CASSTGLAGGRRDTQYF | TGTGCCAGTAGTACGGGACTAGCGGGAGGTAGGAGAGATACGCAGTATTTT
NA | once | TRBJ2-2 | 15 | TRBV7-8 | CATGGDGRRTGELFF | TGTGCCACCGGTGGGGACGGGAGAAGAACCGGGGAGCTGTTTTTT